A single sample gave rise to the 4 T cell receptor beta chains below, sequenced in a study of blood T cell repertoires in COVID-19. Clones were sequenced by immunoSEQ multiplex PCR, and TCRdb holds only the in-frame ones, with some missing. The sample includes 250,000 or so clones, around 93% seen only once; the top ten take roughly 1.2%. Input material: PBMCs or T cells enriched from blood (not recorded which). The receptors shown here come from a human donor in a cohort exposed to, infected with or recovered from COVID-19 (not recorded which). The donor label of this sample is uncertain.

This chain uses TRBV29-1 with TRBJ2-5; TRBD2 is a possible D gene (6 bases). This CDR3 region has 13 residues. Germline V gene data show CDR1 as SQVTM and CDR2 as ANQGSEA. With 4 bases removed from V and 4 bases from J, the gap between germline ends came to 13 bases. CDR3 nucleotide sequence: TGCAGCGTTGGTAGGGACTCCGGAGAGACCCAGTACTTC. This codes for CSVGRDSGETQYF.

The chain carries TRBV10-3 and TRBJ2-1; 9 bases line up with TRBD1. From germline, CDR1 is ENHRY and CDR2 SYGVKD. CDR3 length: 16 amino acids. With V trimmed by 6 bases and J by 6 bases, 12 bases remained unmatched. CDR3 sequence: CAIRTMGQGGANEQFF. CDR3 nucleotides: TGTGCCATCAGGACAATGGGACAGGGTGGTGCCAATGAGCAGTTCTTC.

This sequence joins TRBV27 and TRBJ1-6, with 8 positions matching TRBD1. Germline loops: CDR1 MNHEY, CDR2 SMNVEV (reference sequence). The CDR3 consists of 13 residues. The V gene end was trimmed by 6 bases and the J gene end by 15 bases; junction bases not matched to a gene: 10. The CDR3 protein is CASRPNTGGDLHF. CDR3 coding DNA: TGTGCCAGCAGGCCAAATACAGGGGGTGACCTCCACTTT.

V and J are TRBV18 and TRBJ1-1; no clear D gene. The germline CDR1 and CDR2 sequences are KGHSH and LQKENI. This CDR3 contains 14 residues. The V end lost 2 bases, the J end lost 1 base, and 8 bases lay between the germline ends. CDR3 amino acids: CASSPEVTNTEAFF. DNA of the CDR3: TGTGCCAGCTCACCAGAGGTAACGAACACTGAAGCTTTCTTT.